This TCR beta chain derives from a study of blood T cells in healthy people across ages. Study-wide findings and caveats: The percentage of naive T cells correlated strongly with TCR beta diversity. It was not possible, with unsorted PBMCs, to conclusively compare naive and antigen-experienced cells.

Each donor had around 11 milliliters of peripheral blood drawn. For the second PCR, which ran for roughly 7 to 11 cycles, a sample-barcoded 5' primer and a J-beta primer mix were used. With 12 random nucleotides, a template-switch adaptor tagged each individual cDNA molecule. TCRdb fed the 5' RACE reads into MiXCR, producing one record per CDR3 protein. The data show almost 1 million distinct CDR3 sequences, with 51% seen just once and over 20% held by the top ten. Points on this clonotype: Its specificity is not known.

The material sequenced was blood. This receptor was obtained from an older woman in good health.

CDR3 coding DNA: TGCAGTGCGAGATGGACAGACCACTTGGTCACAGATACGCAGTATTTT. This sequence encodes CSARWTDHLVTDTQYF. J is TRBJ2-3 and V is TRBV20-1; D might be TRBD1 (6 bases). CDR1 is DFQATT and CDR2 is SNEGSKA in the germline V gene (reference sequence). CDR3 length equals 16 residues. Trimming removed 6 bases from V and 2 bases from J, with 21 bases in between.